One and the same sample provided the 5 T cell receptor beta chains below, sequenced in a study of blood T cell repertoires in COVID-19. Using immunoSEQ multiplex PCR, the repertoire was profiled, and TCRdb retains in-frame clones only, with some absent. The data show approximately 97,000 clones, roughly 92% seen once. Sequenced material: peripheral blood. These receptors all come from a woman aged 50 to 60 with COVID-19, enrolled during active disease.

V usage is TRBV5-8 and J usage is TRBJ2-7; tentative D call: TRBD1 (5 bases). The CDR3 runs 13 residues. The germline V gene has CDR1 SGHTS and CDR2 YDEGEE. V lost 2 bases to trimming and J lost 3 bases, with 9 bases between them. The DNA of the CDR3 is TGTGCCAGCAGCTTAAGACAGAACTACGAGCAGTACTTC. Its translation is CASSLRQNYEQYF.

This sequence joins TRBV3-1 (or the pseudogene TRBV3-2) and TRBJ2-1; possibly TRBD2 for D (5 bases). Per the germline V gene, CDR1 is LGHDT and CDR2 is YNNKEL (reference sequence). CDR3 length equals 13 residues. Trimming stripped 0 bases from V and 10 bases from J, with 10 bases between. This chain's CDR3 is CASSQDRRGEQFF. CDR3 nucleotide sequence: TGTGCCAGCAGCCAAGATAGACGGGGAGAGCAGTTCTTC.

V gene TRBV4-3 combines with J gene TRBJ1-6; perhaps TRBD1 as D (5 bases). CDR3 length equals 16 residues. The V end was cut by 0 bases, the J end by 9 bases, with 15 bases between. The germline V gene encodes CDR1 LGHNA and CDR2 YSLEER. The chain's CDR3 is CASSQDLRGVGSPLHF. The CDR3 DNA reads TGCGCCAGCAGCCAAGATCTTCGGGGGGTAGGTTCACCCCTCCACTTT.

The V gene is TRBV7-2, the J gene TRBJ2-1; 7 bases are shared with TRBD1. The junction had 9 bases not matched to a gene; V was cut back by 2 bases and J by 8 bases. The CDR3 is made up of 15 amino acids. Germline assignment: CDR1 SGHTA and CDR2 FQGNSA. The CDR3 region is CASSLIQGRGDEQFF. Written as DNA, the CDR3 is TGTGCCAGCAGCTTAATACAGGGGCGAGGGGATGAGCAGTTCTTC.

This chain joins TRBV10-3 and TRBJ2-1; possible D gene TRBD1, 5 bases. V was clipped by 8 bases and J by 5 bases, with 7 bases between them. Germline CDR1 and CDR2: ENHRY and SYGVKD. This CDR3 comprises 11 residues. The DNA for the CDR3 is TGTGCCATCTTAGGGGACAATGAGCAGTTCTTC. Amino acid sequence: CAILGDNEQFF.